Following are 6 T cell receptor beta chains from one sample sequenced in a study of blood T cell repertoires in COVID-19. Profiled with immunoSEQ multiplex PCR; TCRdb holds only in-frame clones, not every one. The repertoire consists of 150,000 or so clones, with about 90% occurring once and the leading ten covering approximately 3.7%. Sequencing input: PBMCs or T cells enriched from blood (not recorded which). These receptors all come from a woman in her 40s who had been exposed to COVID-19.

This sequence joins TRBV4-1 and TRBJ1-2, with TRBD1 as a possible D gene (5 bases). V was cut by 1 base and J by 2 bases, with 8 bases left in between. The CDR3 has 14 amino acids. Germline-derived CDR1 and CDR2 are MGHRA and YSYEKL. This CDR3 reads CASSQVAGNYGYTF. Here the CDR3 DNA reads TGCGCCAGCAGCCAAGTGGCAGGGAACTATGGCTACACCTTC.

This clone appeared a few times. The chain has TRBV25-1 and TRBJ1-4; D gene unclear. The CDR3 is made up of 14 amino acids. The V and J ends lost 0 bases and 10 bases respectively, with 12 bases between them. Per germline, CDR1 MGHDK and CDR2 SYGVNS. CDR3 in amino acids: CASSEYREGGKLFF. The CDR3 DNA reads TGTGCCAGCAGTGAATATCGCGAGGGAGGAAAACTGTTTTTT.

The J gene is TRBJ2-5, the V gene TRBV10-1; maybe TRBD2 (5 bases). The length of the CDR3 is 13 residues. Germline lookup yields CDR1 WNHNN and CDR2 SYGVQD (reference sequence). V lost 6 bases and J 5 bases, leaving 13 bases between the germline ends. CDR3 sequence: CASSPGVDETQYF. In nucleotides, the CDR3 is TGCGCCAGCAGCCCCGGGGTGGACGAGACCCAGTACTTC.

This chain connects TRBV5-1 to TRBJ1-4; D call uncertain. The CDR3 is made up of 13 amino acids. V was cut by 4 bases and J by 7 bases, with 11 bases left in between. CDR1 SGHRS and CDR2 YFSETQ come from the germline V gene. The chain's CDR3 is CASSAGGSEKLFF. CDR3 nucleotide sequence: TGCGCCAGCAGCGCAGGAGGAAGTGAAAAACTGTTTTTT.

V is TRBV7-7 and J is TRBJ2-7, with 7 bases identical to TRBD1. The CDR3 contains 15 residues. Germline CDR1 reads SSHAT; CDR2 reads FNYEAQ (reference sequence). V trimming: 1 base; J trimming: 3 bases; junction bases outside the gene matches: 6. Written as DNA, the CDR3 is TGTGCCAGCAGCTTAGGACAGGGCCAGGACTACGAGCAGTACTTC. Its translation: CASSLGQGQDYEQYF.

This chain links TRBV27 with TRBJ2-3; D is ambiguous. CDR3 length: 13 amino acids. The V end lost 5 bases, the J end lost 7 bases, and 13 bases lay between the germline ends. Germline assignment: CDR1 MNHEY and CDR2 SMNVEV (reference sequence). CDR3 amino acids: CASSAHQTNTQYF. The CDR3 DNA sequence: TGTGCCAGCAGTGCGCACCAAACGAATACGCAGTATTTT.